This T cell receptor beta chain comes out of a study of shared clonotypes between healthy human individuals. Findings of the study overall: An anticipated effect of sequencing depth on clonotype sharing among donors was recognized.

V was cut by 6 bases and J by 0 bases, with 12 bases left in between. Germline V gives CDR1 LNHDA, CDR2 SQIVND (reference sequence). This CDR3 is built from 14 residues. The sample holds a few counts of this clone. Its antigen is not known. The table came from immunoSEQ multiplex PCR; TCRdb's copy has only in-frame clones and leaves some out. The table has about 380,000 clones, 96% seen once. Sequencing was performed on memory CD8+ T cells sorted from blood. The subset: CD45RO+ cells pooled with CCR7-negative TemRA cells. The origin of this receptor is a man under 40 in good health. V gene TRBV19 combines with J gene TRBJ2-7; D gene unclear. The CDR3 protein is CASRIGLSSYEQYF. DNA for the CDR3: TGTGCCAGTAGGATCGGGTTAAGCTCCTACGAGCAGTACTTC.